This T cell receptor beta chain was sequenced in a study of patients and donors after allogeneic stem cell transplantation. TCRdb processed the RT-PCR reads anew with MiXCR; each CDR3 protein has one entry. The sample holds more than 850,000 distinct CDR3 sequences, roughly 17% seen once. Material: blood, either unsorted or a sorted T cell fraction (not recorded which). This TCR was recovered from a human donor who was either an allogeneic HSCT recipient or a stem cell or donor lymphocyte infusion donor (not recorded which). It is not recorded whose cells these are; they may come from a transplant donor.

Here the CDR3 DNA reads TGTGCCAGCAGTTATTTAGGGGAGCTGTTTTTT. This gives the protein CASSYLGELFF. The genes are TRBV28 and TRBJ2-2, with D hard to call. Trimming pared 4 bases from V and 8 bases from J, leaving 5 bases between. The CDR3 extends over 11 amino acids. In germline, CDR1 is MDHEN, CDR2 SYDVKM. Based on the CDR3 plus reference TRBV28 and TRBJ2-2, the full variable domain is DVKVTQSSRYLVKRTGEKVFLECVQDMDHENMFWYRQDPGLGLRLIYFSYDVKMKEKGDIPEGYSVSREKKERFSLILESASTNQTSMYLCASSYLGELFFGEGSRLTVL.